This T cell receptor (beta chain) appears in the sequencing data of a study of T cell repertoires in cytomegalovirus infection. Overall study context: Newly reported HLA-C-restricted and thoroughly characterized HLA-B-restricted CMV epitopes were employed.

This clonotype was counted at least ten times. What it binds is unknown. Study-wide points: CMV carriers having the relevant HLA were flagged by cumulative public TCR beta family frequency.

The CDR3 is 14 residues long. CDR1 is SQVTM, CDR2 ANQGSEA, per germline. V lost 6 bases and J 0 bases, leaving 11 bases between the germline ends. TCRdb independently ran MiXCR on the reads; one entry per CDR3 protein. Here the sample spans approximately 220,000 distinct CDR3 sequences, 38% being singletons. Material: CD8+ T cells from cultured PBMCs, obtained from culture after CMV antigen stimulation. This TCR derives from a human donor in good health (CMV status not recorded). Some clones in this sample may be carry-over from other donors' samples. The chain employs TRBV29-1 and TRBJ2-2; the D gene is possibly TRBD2 (6 bases). In DNA, the CDR3 is TGCAGCGTGGGTGGGGGGACGAACACCGGGGAGCTGTTTTTT. Protein sequence: CSVGGGTNTGELFF.